This entry features one T cell receptor beta chain sequence. Its antigen remains unidentified. The input lacks base qualities; no much larger clone sits a single base away. Library generation was performed with the immunoSEQ multiplex PCR assay. Synthetic inline TR CDR3 controls covering all V-J pairings were spiked into each PCR to estimate template counts and remove amplification bias. Reads were processed so that amplification and sequencing bias were reduced, and quantification was performed against synthetic TR CDR3 analogs. Per the source publication's procedure: Raw data were processed in ImmunoSEQ Analyzer, removing out-of-frame sequences and CDR3s with stop codons, and genes were named by IMGT nomenclature. Normalized Shannon entropy, defined as 1 minus Pielou's evenness, was used to summarize repertoire diversity. TRB sequences were treated as identical only when sharing V gene, J gene and CDR3. Public PML clonotypes were defined as CDR3s shared by two or more PML-onset samples but absent from earlier samples, from controls, and from public databases. Position-by-position CDR3 amino acid composition was analyzed in Skylign with the observed count method. In TCRdb, the immuneACCESS table is reduced to in-frame sequences with V and J assigned. These tables do not hold every clone; where another copy was compared, an unresolved V gene accounts for under half, and the others remain unexplained. D and trimming come from the DNA, and the V and J calls and clone size come from that table. Across this sample there are about 30,000 clones, with roughly 86% seen only once. The top ten clones comprise about 1.6% of the sample.

This entry is derived from a study of multiple sclerosis patients with progressive multifocal leukoencephalopathy (dated by TCRdb to the late 2010s). With respect to the entire study: Peripheral T and B cells were examined in MS patients who went on to develop PML (4 under natalizumab, 1 after alemtuzumab) as well as in treated patients who did not. Longitudinal follow-up was performed in two natalizumab-treated patients who later developed PML, from before therapy through 6 and 12 months to PML onset. The goal was to find JC virus-specific or public T-cell expansions that arose at the time of PML onset. What the study reported, not specific to this receptor: Only peripheral blood was analyzed, although cerebrospinal fluid or brain lymphocytes might be more informative for natalizumab-associated PML. Less diverse TRB repertoires in most PML patients were suggested by lower normalized Shannon entropy, whereas values near 1 were observed in the natalizumab-treated controls. Given the small, descriptive cohort, it remained unclear whether the study findings reflect JC virus infection or general immunocompromise. Only PML patients had TRB clones above 0.5% frequency, but the clones expanded at PML onset were already present before and during natalizumab therapy. When PML developed, no shared TRBV or TRBJ gene usage and no preferred TRBV-TRBJ pairings were found.

The time point label of this sample denotes: 6 to 7 months of natalizumab therapy. Per the publication, the treatment or condition label means: on natalizumab therapy at sampling. Every listed patient had received interferon beta before, and every PML patient was female. Blood samples for T1 were taken at 6 months of natalizumab therapy, and blood samples for T2 were taken at 12 months of natalizumab therapy. Ficoll-Hypaque density gradient centrifugation was used to isolate peripheral blood mononuclear cells. The cysteine opens and the phenylalanine closes a CDR3 of 13 amino acids. The kept DNA is CDR3 alone, 39 bases in frame from the first base. V is cut by 1 base and J by 6 bases, and the space between the germline ends is 9 bases. For CDR1 and CDR2, the germline V gene lists SGHTA and FQGNSA.

The sequence links TRBV7-2 to TRBJ1-1; the D gene is perhaps TRBD1, on 6 matching bases. The sample here was PBMCs, taken from a patient treated with natalizumab. The receptor was derived from a human donor with multiple sclerosis. The CDR3: CASSLDRVAEAFF. The DNA reads as follows: TGTGCCAGCAGCTTAGACAGGGTTGCTGAAGCTTTCTTT.